The 3 T cell receptor beta chains below come from one sample, sequenced in a study of blood T cell repertoires in COVID-19 (dated by TCRdb to about 2020). The library was produced with the immunoSEQ multiplex PCR assay. TCRdb mirrors the immuneACCESS table, restricted to in-frame sequences. Some clones are absent from its copies; in checked studies, under half trace to an unresolved V gene, and the reason for the others is unknown. The sample profile shows 150,000 to 180,000 clones; about 83% of them were found once. The ten largest clones capture 9.5% to 13% of the sample. The sequenced material came from peripheral blood. The receptors were gathered from a woman aged 55-69 years with COVID-19, enrolled during active disease.

This clone occurred a few times. V is TRBV4-1 and J is TRBJ2-1; 10 bases are a match to TRBD1. The CDR3 is 16 amino acids. The germline V gene has CDR1 MGHRA and CDR2 YSYEKL. The V segment lost 1 base and the J segment 1 base; nucleotides outside the gene matches: 1. CDR3 sequence reads: CASSQGQGASYNEQFF. CDR3 nucleotides: TGCGCCAGCAGCCAAGGACAGGGGGCATCCTACAATGAGCAGTTCTTC.

This sequence joins TRBV15 and TRBJ2-2; 7 bases align to TRBD1. The CDR3 extends over 16 amino acids. V gave up 4 bases and J gave up 0 bases; unmatched junction bases: 5. The germline gives CDR1 LNHNV, CDR2 YYDKDF (reference sequence). Here the CDR3 DNA reads TGTGCCACCAGCATGAGACAGGGATCGAACACCGGGGAGCTGTTTTTT. It yields the protein CATSMRQGSNTGELFF.

This chain's CDR3 is CASRPRQLNTEAFF. The CDR3 DNA reads TGTGCCAGTAGACCTAGACAGTTAAACACTGAAGCTTTCTTT. The chain couples TRBV19 to TRBJ1-1, with D possibly being TRBD1 (5 bases). The CDR3 contains 14 residues. V lost 6 bases and J lost 2, with 13 bases in between. Per germline, CDR1 LNHDA and CDR2 SQIVND (reference sequence).